The rows below give T cell receptor beta chains drawn from one sample of a study of blood T cell repertoires in COVID-19. The method was immunoSEQ multiplex PCR; TCRdb's version includes in-frame clones alone and lacks a portion of them. This sample has 300,000 or so clones, with approximately 90% found just once. Material: PBMCs or T cells enriched from blood (not recorded which). The source is a woman younger than 35 who had recovered from COVID-19. Each CDR3 is given without its conserved first and last residue. Each record gives: clone size, J gene, V gene, CDR3 protein. Size tells how often a clone was seen (once, few, many) or the class of an expanded clone, and some rows leave it out.

>NA|TRBJ1-1|TRBV3-1/TRBV3-2
ASSQVPGGGTEAF
>NA|TRBJ1-2|TRBV5-6
ASSTTNRDPGYRYT
>NA|TRBJ1-1|TRBV5-1
AASRDRNTEAF
>NA|TRBJ1-5|TRBV7-9
ASSLGDPGNQPQH
>NA|TRBJ2-7|TRBV6-5
ASSFLQGEQY
>NA|TRBJ2-7|TRBV4-1
ASSQENGGGSRL
>once|TRBJ1-5|TRBV10-3
AISESRGGAQPQH
>NA|TRBJ1-2|TRBV19
ASSRTGVHGYT
>NA|TRBJ1-1|TRBV15
ATRSTSWRTEAF
>NA|TRBJ1-1|TRBV27
ASSSRFRTSPNTEAF
>few|TRBJ1-2|TRBV4-1
ASSQDGTIGYGYT
>NA|TRBJ1-4|TRBV19
ASSNRVTNEKLF
>few|TRBJ2-2|TRBV24-1
ATAGTGRTGELF
>NA|TRBJ1-4|TRBV6-1
ASSEHGASEKLF
>NA|TRBJ2-7|TRBV5-1
ASSPPDRAYEQY